Presented here are 6 T cell receptor beta chains from one specimen sequenced in a study of cytomegalovirus exposure and HLA in healthy donors. The PCR contained 60 Vbeta and 13 Jbeta primers. The method was immunoSEQ multiplex PCR; TCRdb's version includes in-frame clones alone and lacks a portion of them. This table holds approximately 190,000 clones, roughly 84% found once. The source material was PBMCs. These receptor sequences come from a boy aged 10-17 years in good health and CMV-seronegative.

The chain has TRBV15 and TRBJ1-3, with TRBD1 matching 7 bases. J lost 7 bases, V lost 3 bases, and 6 bases had no gene match. This CDR3 contains 14 residues. Germline loops: CDR1 LNHNV, CDR2 YYDKDF (reference sequence). The CDR3 nucleotides read TGTGCCACCAGCAGGGACAGGAGTAGGAACACCATATATTTT. It specifies CATSRDRSRNTIYF.

On this clone itself: Other DNA sequences of this sample code for an identical CDR3. The chain carries TRBV6-5 and TRBJ2-7, with 7 bases lining up with TRBD2. The J segment lost 2 bases and the V segment lost 3 bases, leaving 4 bases of the junction unmatched. The CDR3 has 14 amino acids. Germline lookup yields CDR1 MNHEY and CDR2 SVGAGI. The CDR3 protein is CASSYGTTTYEQYF. The CDR3, as DNA: TGTGCCAGCAGTTATGGGACTACCACCTACGAGCAGTACTTC.

The genes are TRBV7-9 and TRBJ2-3; tentative D call: TRBD1 (5 bases). The CDR3 consists of 13 residues. The germline V gene encodes CDR1 SEHNR and CDR2 FQNEAQ (reference sequence). The germline V and J ends were trimmed by 5 bases and 6 bases, with 12 bases remaining between them. The CDR3 reads CASSLGALDTQYF. CDR3 nucleotides: TGTGCCAGCAGCCTTGGGGCGCTGGATACGCAGTATTTT. Complete variable domain (other parts from reference TRBV7-9 and TRBJ2-3): DTGVSQNPRHKITKRGQNVTFRCDPISEHNRLYWYRQTLGQGPEFLTYFQNEAQLEKSRLLSDRFSAERPKGSFSTLEIQRTEQGDSAMYLCASSLGALDTQYFGPGTRLTVL.

Only one count was recorded for this clone. The chain carries TRBV29-1 and TRBJ2-7; 7 bases match TRBD2. The germline CDR1 and CDR2 sequences are SQVTM and ANQGSEA. V trimming: 5 bases; J trimming: 6 bases; junction bases outside the gene matches: 13. This CDR3 region has 14 residues. The CDR3 loop is CSVRSAGSGGEQYF. In DNA, the CDR3 is TGCAGCGTTAGGTCAGCGGGAAGCGGTGGCGAGCAGTACTTC.

The J gene is TRBJ1-1, the V gene TRBV5-4; the match to TRBD1 covers 7 bases. CDR1 SGHNT and CDR2 YYREEE come from the germline V gene (reference sequence). Trimming at V came to 4 bases and at J to 6 bases, leaving 12 bases not matched to a gene. CDR3 length equals 15 residues. The CDR3, as DNA: TGTGCCAGCAGCCCCGGACAGGCCTCCTTGGCTGAAGCTTTCTTT. Translation gives CASSPGQASLAEAFF.

This chain joins TRBV7-3 and TRBJ2-1, with TRBD2 identical over 8 bases. V lost 3 bases to trimming and J lost 6 bases; unmatched junction nucleotides: 16. The CDR3 consists of 18 residues. Germline CDR1 reads SGHTA; CDR2 reads FQGTGA. Written as DNA, the CDR3 is TGTGCCAGCAGCTTGGCGGGGGGTACCCCGCGTACGGGCAATGAGCAGTTCTTC. Residues: CASSLAGGTPRTGNEQFF.